This passage covers 21 T cell receptor beta chains from one sample sequenced in a study of cytomegalovirus exposure and HLA in healthy donors (dated by TCRdb to 2016 to 2017). Library preparation employed the immunoSEQ multiplex PCR assay. A mixture of 60 forward primers for TCR Vbeta segments and 13 reverse primers for TCR Jbeta segments was used in the multiplex PCR. The table was pulled from immuneACCESS by TCRdb, which kept in-frame rearrangements only. Such tables lose some clones; where checked, under half of the loss comes from unresolved V genes, and the rest has no known cause. In all, the sample holds about 190,000 clones, and around 82% of those were seen once. Jointly, the top ten make up 1.5% to 2% of the sample. What was sequenced was PBMCs. Source of these receptors: a man in his forties in good health and CMV-seropositive.

DNA for the CDR3: TGTGCCAGCAGTCCCGGGACAGTCTCTGGAAACACCATATATTTT. It codes for CASSPGTVSGNTIYF. The rearrangement uses TRBV6-1 and TRBJ1-3, with TRBD1 identical over 7 bases. The CDR3 runs 15 residues. Germline CDR1 MNHNS, CDR2 SASEGT. The V gene end was trimmed by 5 bases and the J gene end by 0 bases; junction bases not matched to a gene: 4.

The chain carries TRBV5-1 and TRBJ2-6; D is uncertain. Germline values: CDR1 SGHRS, CDR2 YFSETQ. V was shortened by 0 bases and J by 0 bases, with 10 bases between the two germline ends. The CDR3 contains 17 residues. The CDR3: CASSLGNYPSGANVLTF. CDR3 in DNA: TGCGCCAGCAGCTTGGGCAACTACCCCTCTGGGGCCAACGTCCTGACTTTC.

This clone has more than one count but fewer than ten. This chain uses TRBV18 with TRBJ2-1; 10 bases align to TRBD2. The CDR3 covers 17 residues. Germline CDR1 and CDR2: KGHSH and LQKENI. J gave up 8 bases and V 4 bases, and 14 bases lay outside the gene matches. The CDR3 DNA sequence: TGTGCCAGCTCACTCTCGCAACTAGCGGGACTTTTAGATGAGCAGTTCTTC. Its protein is CASSLSQLAGLLDEQFF.

This sequence joins TRBV9 and TRBJ2-1; the match to TRBD2 covers 8 bases. In germline, CDR1 is SGDLS, CDR2 YYNGEE. J lost 5 bases, V lost 0 bases, and 10 bases had no gene match. The CDR3 runs 17 residues. The CDR3 sequence: CASSVALRREAHNEQFF. In DNA form, the CDR3 reads TGTGCCAGCAGCGTAGCTCTTAGGCGGGAGGCTCACAATGAGCAGTTCTTC. Supplemented by reference TRBV9 and TRBJ2-1, the full variable domain reads DSGVTQTPKHLITATGQRVTLRCSPRSGDLSVYWYQQSLDQGLQFLIQYYNGEERAKGNILERFSAQQFPDLHSELNLSSLELGDSALYFCASSVALRREAHNEQFFGPGTRLTVL.

Only a few counts were recorded for this clone. The chain combines TRBV4-2 with TRBJ1-5, with 7 positions matching TRBD1. The V segment lost 4 bases and the J segment 1 base; nucleotides outside the gene matches: 22. The CDR3 spans 21 residues. Germline lookup yields CDR1 LGHNA and CDR2 YNFKEQ. DNA for the CDR3: TGTGCCAGCAGCCCGGCGCTTGATATAGGGACAGACGACCCAAGCAATCAGCCCCAGCATTTT. Translating gives CASSPALDIGTDDPSNQPQHF.

V gene TRBV6-5 combines with J gene TRBJ1-2; 7 bases are a match to TRBD1. Germline CDR1 and CDR2: MNHEY and SVGAGI. This CDR3 region has 14 residues. After removal of 8 bases from V and 3 bases from J, the junction contained 9 bases not matched to a gene. The CDR3 loop is CASGTRDRDYGYTF. The CDR3 DNA reads as TGTGCCAGCGGCACCCGGGACAGAGACTATGGCTACACCTTC.

This clone was picked up a small number of times. This rearrangement joins TRBV2 to TRBJ1-2; TRBD1 might be the D (6 bases). Per germline, CDR1 SNHLY and CDR2 FYNNEI. The CDR3 is 13 residues long. V lost 5 bases and J 2 bases, leaving 9 bases between the germline ends. The DNA of the CDR3 is TGTGCCAGCAGTAGGGACATAAACTATGGCTACACCTTC. As protein: CASSRDINYGYTF.

V gene TRBV5-6 combines with J gene TRBJ1-2; maybe TRBD1 (5 bases). In germline, CDR1 is SGHDT, CDR2 YYEEEE. Trimming pared 0 bases from V and 4 bases from J, leaving 13 bases between. The CDR3 runs 15 residues. The DNA for the CDR3 is TGTGCCAGCAGCTTGGGGGGAAGGGGACTCTATGGCTACACCTTC. Its translation is CASSLGGRGLYGYTF.

The sample holds a few counts of this clone. The chain couples TRBV6-6 to TRBJ1-2; TRBD1 matches 8 bases. Germline-derived CDR1 and CDR2 are MNHNY and SVGAGI (reference sequence). V shed 6 bases and J 6 bases; nucleotides not matched to a gene: 6. The CDR3 is 13 residues long. In nucleotides, the CDR3 is TGTGCCAGCAGCAACGGACAGGGTCATGGCTACACCTTC. This gives the protein CASSNGQGHGYTF.

This clone was picked up a small number of times. The rearrangement uses TRBV5-8 and TRBJ2-7; possibly TRBD1 for D (5 bases). The V end was cut by 2 bases, the J end by 6 bases, with 12 bases between. Germline V gene data show CDR1 as SGHTS and CDR2 as YDEGEE. This CDR3 spans 13 amino acids. CDR3 DNA sequence: TGTGCCAGCAGCTTAAAGGCAGGGCTCGAGCAGTACTTC. Protein product: CASSLKAGLEQYF.

The rearrangement joins TRBV29-1 to TRBJ2-3; 7 nucleotides align to TRBD2. V shed 4 bases and J 2 bases; nucleotides not matched to a gene: 21. Germline lookup yields CDR1 SQVTM and CDR2 ANQGSEA. CDR3 length equals 19 residues. CDR3 nucleotide sequence: TGCAGCGTTGTTGGCTCCTTTCGGGGCGGGAGTACCTTCACAGATACGCAGTATTTT. This gives the protein CSVVGSFRGGSTFTDTQYF.

This rearrangement joins TRBV28 to TRBJ1-6; possibly TRBD1 for D (6 bases). V gave up 3 bases and J gave up 7 bases, with 10 bases separating them. This CDR3 has 14 residues. The germline V gene has CDR1 MDHEN and CDR2 SYDVKM. CDR3 amino acids: CASSFQGQNSPLHF. For the CDR3, the DNA is TGTGCCAGCAGTTTTCAAGGACAGAATTCACCCCTCCACTTT.

The chain joins TRBV7-8 to TRBJ2-7; TRBD1 agrees at 10 bases. The CDR3 is 13 amino acids. Trimming took 5 bases from V and 6 from J; bases not matched to a gene: 4. CDR1 is SGHVS and CDR2 is FQNEAQ in the germline V gene. CDR3: CASSRGQGSEQYF. In DNA, the CDR3 is TGTGCCAGCAGCCGGGGACAGGGGAGCGAGCAGTACTTC.

The chain carries TRBV19 and TRBJ1-1; no definite D call. The ends were cut back, 3 bases at V and 6 bases at J, with 8 bases in the middle. This CDR3 spans 12 amino acids. Per the germline V gene, CDR1 is LNHDA and CDR2 is SQIVND (reference sequence). CDR3 in amino acids: CASSMRRAEAFF. The DNA of the CDR3 is TGTGCCAGTAGTATGAGGAGGGCTGAAGCTTTCTTT.

The chain is built from TRBV5-5 and TRBJ2-3; D is undetermined. The CDR3 length is 15 residues. Germline values: CDR1 SGHKS, CDR2 YYEKEE (reference sequence). V lost 0 bases and J 0 bases, leaving 8 bases between the germline ends. The CDR3, as DNA: TGTGCCAGCAGCTTGGGACTCACGAGCACAGATACGCAGTATTTT. Its protein product is CASSLGLTSTDTQYF.

V gene TRBV4-3 combines with J gene TRBJ2-1; 7 bases are a match to TRBD2. This CDR3 is 14 amino acids long. Germline loops: CDR1 LGHNA, CDR2 YSLEER. V gave up 6 bases and J gave up 9 bases; unmatched junction bases: 11. CDR3 nucleotide sequence: TGCGCCAGCAGGTGGGGGGAGGGCCAGGGTGAGCAGTTCTTC. This translates into CASRWGEGQGEQFF.

The V call is TRBV13, the J call TRBJ2-5; 12 nucleotides line up with TRBD2. The J call may be wrong; the DNA end is better matched by TRBJ2-7. This CDR3 has 16 amino acids. CDR1 PRHDT and CDR2 FYEKMQ come from the germline V gene (reference sequence). CDR3 DNA sequence: TGTGCCAGCAGCGAAAGGACTAGCGGGAATCTCTACGAGCAGTACTTC. Amino acid sequence: CASSERTSGNLYEQYF.

This clone was recorded only once. The chain links TRBV11-2 to TRBJ2-6, with D possibly TRBD2 on 5 matching bases. The CDR3 is 15 residues long. The ends were cut back, 5 bases at V and 0 bases at J, with 8 bases in the middle. Germline CDR1 reads SGHAT; CDR2 reads FQNNGV. The CDR3 reads CASSPGFSGANVLTF. The CDR3 bases are TGTGCCAGCAGCCCGGGGTTCTCTGGGGCCAACGTCCTGACTTTC.

The gene calls are TRBV30 and TRBJ1-5, with D perhaps TRBD1 (5 bases). With 2 bases removed from V and 5 bases from J, the gap between germline ends came to 13 bases. Per the germline V gene, CDR1 is GTSNPN and CDR2 is SVGIG (reference sequence). This CDR3 comprises 14 residues. For the CDR3, the DNA is TGTGCCTGGAGTCCCCTGACAGCCCATCAGCCCCAGCATTTT. Translation: CAWSPLTAHQPQHF.

The rearrangement uses TRBV7-2 and TRBJ2-7; 16 nucleotides align to TRBD2. Trimming cost V 4 bases and J 3 bases; bases outside gene matches: 9. The CDR3 sequence is 18 residues long. CDR1 SGHTA and CDR2 FQGNSA come from the germline V gene. The CDR3 protein is CASSWGLAGGALGYEQYF. The DNA for the CDR3 is TGTGCCAGCAGCTGGGGACTAGCGGGAGGGGCGCTGGGCTACGAGCAGTACTTC.

The chain links TRBV27 to TRBJ2-5; 12 nucleotides align to TRBD2. Unmatched junction bases numbered 16, after V lost 3 bases and J lost 5 bases. The CDR3 contains 19 residues. CDR1 is MNHEY and CDR2 is SMNVEV in the germline V gene (reference sequence). The CDR3 DNA reads TGTGCCAGCAGTTTGAGTCAACGGGCTAGCGGGAGGGGGAGGGAGACCCAGTACTTC. This encodes CASSLSQRASGRGRETQYF.